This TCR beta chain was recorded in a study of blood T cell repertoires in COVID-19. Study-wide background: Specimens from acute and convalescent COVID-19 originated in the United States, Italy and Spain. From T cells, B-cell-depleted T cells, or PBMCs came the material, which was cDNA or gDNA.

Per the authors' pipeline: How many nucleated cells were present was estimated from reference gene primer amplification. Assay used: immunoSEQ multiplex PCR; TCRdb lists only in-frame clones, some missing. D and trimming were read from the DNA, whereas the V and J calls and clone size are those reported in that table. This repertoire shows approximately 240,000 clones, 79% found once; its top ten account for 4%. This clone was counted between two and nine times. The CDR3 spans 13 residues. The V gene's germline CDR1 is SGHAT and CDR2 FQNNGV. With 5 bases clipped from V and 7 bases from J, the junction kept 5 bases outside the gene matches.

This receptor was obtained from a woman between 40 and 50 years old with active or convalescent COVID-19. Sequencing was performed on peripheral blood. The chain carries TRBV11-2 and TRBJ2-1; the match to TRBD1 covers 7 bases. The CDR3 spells CASSADRANEQFF. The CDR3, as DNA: TGTGCCAGCAGCGCCGACAGGGCAAATGAGCAGTTCTTC.